This entry describes one T cell receptor beta chain. This clonotype was detected only a few times. Its antigen is currently not known. Base qualities are not provided; no much larger clone lies one nucleotide away. V is pruned by 1 base and J by 4 bases, leaving 4 bases of the junction without a gene match. Measured from the cysteine to the phenylalanine, the CDR3 is 14 residues long. Kept here is only the CDR3 DNA, which spans 42 bases and is read in frame from base 1. Looking up the germline V gene (reference sequence) yields CDR1 SEHNR and CDR2 FQNEAQ. RNA from unsorted whole blood was extracted with TRIzol reagent, and germline DNA was obtained with the DNeasy Blood & Tissue kit. Patients had chronic HBV infection and were treatment-naive at sampling. Before surgery, roughly 3.7 milliliters of peripheral blood were collected into K2EDTA tubes. This sample is drawn from a study of tumor-infiltrating lymphocytes in primary liver carcinoma (dated by TCRdb to 2015 to 2018). Study-wide context: Surgical resection was performed in China between 2015 and March 2016 on a few patients with histopathologically diagnosed primary liver carcinoma. Of the five patients, three men and two women aged 30 to 69 years, four had hepatocellular carcinoma and one had combined HCC and intrahepatic cholangiocarcinoma. The five patients had tumors of stage T1-T3 N0M0, with maximum diameters ranging from about 4 to 11 cm. Samples yielded roughly 3.5 to 7.13 million productive TCRbeta reads; read depth did not differ significantly between tissue types. The study combined TCRbeta repertoire sequencing, expression microarrays and whole-exome sequencing across five regions of each liver tumor, with adjacent normal tissue and blood. A total of 35 or so specimens from 5 patients underwent TCRbeta repertoire sequencing, comprising about 25 tumor regions, 5 adjacent noncancerous liver tissues and 5 peripheral blood samples. Reproducibility between technical replicate repertoires was high, with correlation coefficients above 0.98 and mean shared-clone rates roughly 0.87. Results the study describes overall, beyond this receptor: Since the samples were bulk and unsorted, there was no way to compare CD4+ and CD8+ T cell repertoires. The top 250 clones made up a significantly larger repertoire fraction in tumors than in blood (p = 0.039). Pairs of tumor regions showed greater repertoire overlap (mean about 35%) than tumor-adjacent pairs (about 17%) or tumor-blood pairs (roughly 14%), which is consistent with antigen-driven expansion. Because sequencing covered only the TCR beta chain and unpaired alpha chains were not captured, true repertoire diversity is likely underestimated. With just a handful of patients in the study, the authors point out that the findings should be validated in a larger study.

A constant-region primer and ProtoScript II reverse transcriptase were used to reverse-transcribe TCRbeta-specific cDNA from approximately 550 ng total RNA. The TCRbeta libraries were prepared through three rounds of nested multiplex PCR following a slightly modified ARM-PCR procedure. Each of the first two PCR rounds ran for around 10 cycles using multiplex TRBV1-TRBV30 forward primers together with a Cbeta reverse primer. Sample barcodes and Illumina adapters were added in a final 25-cycle PCR with Deep VentR polymerase. Amplicons of 200-500 bp were gel-purified with a QIAquick gel extraction kit before sequencing. The TCRbeta amplicons were sequenced with 250-bp paired-end reads on an Illumina HiSeq 2500. For the original study's pipeline: Trimmomatic v0.33 was used to quality-trim the reads, and FLASH v1.2.11 was used to merge paired reads so that full CDR3 sequences could be recovered. V, D and J germline segments were assigned to the rearranged TCRbeta sequences by MiGEC v1.2.1b. Clonotype statistics and Shannon-Wiener diversity indices were calculated with VDJtools v1.0.0. To reduce sampling bias, subsequent analyses other than the diversity analysis used only the 250 most abundant clonotypes in each sample. The public sequencing data were trimmed at Q25 with fastp and processed into clonotypes with MiXCR by TCRdb, which kept only in-frame beta chains. Rows with one shared CDR3 protein collapse into an entry with the most common genes and DNA. The V and J calls were determined by TCRdb, not by the authors. The sample table records about 320,000 distinct CDR3 sequences; almost 60% of these occur just once. Jointly, the top ten make up over 15% of the sample.

The origin of this receptor is a woman in her twenties or thirties with primary liver carcinoma and hepatitis B virus infection. The rearrangement combines TRBV7-9 with TRBJ2-7, and 7 junction bases match TRBD2. Sample: peripheral blood. The DNA reads TGTGCCAGCAGCTTAGGACTAGCAGGGTACGAGCAGTACTTC. The encoded protein is CASSLGLAGYEQYF. Joined to the reference TRBV7-9 and TRBJ2-7 proteins, this CDR3 gives the full variable domain: DTGVSQNPRHKITKRGQNVTFRCDPISEHNRLYWYRQTLGQGPEFLTYFQNEAQLEKSRLLSDRFSAERPKGSFSTLEIQRTEQGDSAMYLCASSLGLAGYEQYFGPGTRLTVT.